The rows below give T cell receptor beta chains drawn from one sample of a study of molecular identifiers for immune sequencing clone quantification. TCRdb used MiXCR to reprocess the PCR reads, holding one entry per CDR3 protein. The data hold about 500,000 distinct CDR3 sequences, with over 20% observed a single time. Material for sequencing was naive CD8+ T cells from blood, with Jurkat cell RNA spiked in. The receptor source for this set is a human donor in good health. Some libraries in this study had Jurkat cell RNA spiked in. CDR3s include the opening cysteine and the closing phenylalanine or tryptophan. A D gene is named only where the DNA matches it firmly. The size of a clone is reported for some rows only, either as once, few or many, or as a class for expanded clones.

clone size	V gene	J gene	D gene	CDR3 DNA	CDR3 protein
.	TRBV7-6	TRBJ2-7	TRBD1	TGTGCCAGCAGCTCGGACAGGGGTCTGGGCTACGAGCAGTACTTC	CASSSDRGLGYEQYF
.	TRBV4-3	TRBJ2-4	TRBD2	TGCGCCAGCAGCCAACTTACTAGCGGGAGTGGGGGAGCCAAAAACATTCAGTACTTC	CASSQLTSGSGGAKNIQYF
.	TRBV30	TRBJ1-2	.	TGTGCCTGGAAATCAGGGGCGGACTATGGCTACACCTTC	CAWKSGADYGYTF
few	TRBV4-1	TRBJ2-7	.	TGCGCCAGCAGCCAAGACGGACACGAAGTATACGAGCAGTACTTC	CASSQDGHEVYEQYF
.	TRBV28	TRBJ2-7	.	TGTGCCAGCACCGTAGGAACGGCCTCCTACGAGCAGTACTTC	CASTVGTASYEQYF
few	TRBV20-1	TRBJ2-1	TRBD2	TGCAGTGCTATGCAGCGGGAGAGCCCCTACAATGAGCAGTTCTTC	CSAMQRESPYNEQFF
few	TRBV6-2/TRBV6-3	TRBJ2-1	.	TGTGCCAGCAGTTACACAGCCTACAATGAGCAGTTCTTC	CASSYTAYNEQFF
many	TRBV6-5	TRBJ2-5	.	TGTGCCAGCAGTTTCACGGACGTACTAGTCCAAGAGACCCAGTACTTC	CASSFTDVLVQETQYF
many	TRBV7-9	TRBJ2-7	TRBD2	TGTGCCAGCAGCTCCTCGCGGGAGGGCCCTTACGAGCAGTACTTC	CASSSSREGPYEQYF
many	TRBV7-9	TRBJ1-1	.	TGTGCCAGCAGCTTAGGTTTGGGGAATGAAGCTTTCTTT	CASSLGLGNEAFF
few	TRBV5-3	TRBJ2-5	.	TGTGCCAGCAGCCCTGGGGGGCAGGGGGTTTGGAAAGAGACCCAGTACTTC	CASSPGGQGVWKETQYF
.	TRBV13	TRBJ2-7	TRBD2	TGTGCCAGCAGCCCCCACGGGAGGGGTTACGAGCAGTACTTC	CASSPHGRGYEQYF
few	TRBV27	TRBJ2-7	TRBD1	TGTGCCAGCAGTTTAGAGGACAGGGGGCCGACCTACGAGCAGTACTTC	CASSLEDRGPTYEQYF
many	TRBV27	TRBJ1-1	.	TGTGCCAGCAGTCAGACAGCGAACACTGAAGCTTTCTTT	CASSQTANTEAFF
many	TRBV10-2	TRBJ1-5	TRBD1	TGCGCCAGCAGTGAAATGGGACAGGCCGGCAATCAGCCCCAGCATTTT	CASSEMGQAGNQPQHF
.	TRBV6-2/TRBV6-3	TRBJ2-3	.	TGTGCCAGCAGCTTATACCCACCAGGATTCACAGATACGCAGTATTTT	CASSLYPPGFTDTQYF
few	TRBV15	TRBJ2-3	.	TGTGCCACCAGCAGAGCGGAGGATACGCAGTATTTT	CATSRAEDTQYF
many	TRBV2	TRBJ1-3	.	TGTGCCAGCTGGGGACTAGGTATCATATATTTT	CASWGLGIIYF
few	TRBV2	TRBJ2-5	.	TGTGCCAGCAGGGGGGGACAGCTCGAAGAGACCCAGTACTTC	CASRGGQLEETQYF
.	TRBV6-1	TRBJ1-5	.	TGTGCCAGCAGTGCCCCGGTGGGGTATAGCAATCAGCCCCGGCATTTT	CASSAPVGYSNQPRHF
few	TRBV20-1	TRBJ1-5	.	TGCAGTGCAGATACCTCAGGGGCCGGGCCCCAGCATTTT	CSADTSGAGPQHF
few	TRBV3-1	TRBJ2-7	TRBD1	TGTGCCAGCAGCCCGGGGACAGGATTCGCCTACGAGCAGTACTTC	CASSPGTGFAYEQYF
many	TRBV14	TRBJ2-2	.	TGTGCCAGCAGCCAATTTCAGGGGACCGGGGAGCTGTTTTTT	CASSQFQGTGELFF
few	TRBV28	TRBJ2-7	TRBD2	TGTGCCAGCAGTCTACGTAGCGGGAGGGCGGCCGAGCAGTACTTC	CASSLRSGRAAEQYF
many	TRBV4-1	TRBJ1-5	.	TGCGCCAGCAGCCTTGTGAGCGGGACCCCGCCGGATCAGCCCCAGCATTTT	CASSLVSGTPPDQPQHF
.	TRBV7-8	TRBJ2-7	.	TGTGCCAGCAGCTGGCCCGCCGGGACGCCCTCCTACGAGCAGTACTTC	CASSWPAGTPSYEQYF
many	TRBV6-2/TRBV6-3	TRBJ2-4	TRBD2	TGTGCCAGCACCTACTCCGGACTAGCGCGAAACATTCAGTACTTC	CASTYSGLARNIQYF
.	TRBV4-1	TRBJ2-7	TRBD1	TGCGCCAGCAGCCAAATGACAGGGGGGCCCTACGAGCAGTACTTC	CASSQMTGGPYEQYF
.	TRBV15	TRBJ1-5	.	TGTGCCACCAGCTCAGGGACTTATAGCAATCAGCCCCAGCATTTT	CATSSGTYSNQPQHF
many	TRBV4-1	TRBJ2-5	.	TGCGCCAGCAGCCAAGTTCCAGCTCAAGAGACCCAGTACTTC	CASSQVPAQETQYF
many	TRBV7-9	TRBJ2-7	.	TGTGCCAGCAGCTTAGGAGGGTCCGAGCAGTACTTC	CASSLGGSEQYF
many	TRBV7-9	TRBJ2-3	.	TGTGCCAGCAGCTCACGGGATACAGATACGCAGTATTTT	CASSSRDTDTQYF
many	TRBV29-1	TRBJ2-2	.	TGCAGCGTTGATGCAGGGGCGACCGGGGAGCTGTTTTTT	CSVDAGATGELFF
.	TRBV12-3/TRBV12-4	TRBJ2-1	TRBD2	TGTGCCAGCAGTTTATTGTCTTTTAGGGCGGGAGGGTACGATGAGCAGTTCTTC	CASSLLSFRAGGYDEQFF
few	TRBV19	TRBJ2-1	.	TGTGCCAGTAGTATATCCTCCAGGTCCCCCTGGGATGAGCAGTTCTTC	CASSISSRSPWDEQFF
few	TRBV4-3	TRBJ2-1	.	TGCGCCAGCAGCCAAGATAGGAGTTTCAATGAGCAGTTCTTC	CASSQDRSFNEQFF
.	TRBV7-9	TRBJ1-5	.	TGTGCCAGCAGCCGTACAGGGTTGGGTGGCAATCAGCCCCAGCATTTT	CASSRTGLGGNQPQHF
few	TRBV30	TRBJ2-4	.	TGTGCCTGGAGTGGATCGGGACCCGTAGACATTCAGTACTTC	CAWSGSGPVDIQYF
.	TRBV2	TRBJ1-2	.	TGTGCCAGCACCCGGAACACTATCACAGGGAACTATGGCTACACCTTC	CASTRNTITGNYGYTF
.	TRBV4-3	TRBJ2-1	TRBD1	TGCGCCAGCAGCCAAGGTGGCGGGACAGGCAATGAGCAGTTCTTC	CASSQGGGTGNEQFF
.	TRBV30	TRBJ2-1	.	TGTGCCTGGAGCAACATGGGAATAACCTACGAGCAGTTCTTC	CAWSNMGITYEQFF
few	TRBV7-9	TRBJ2-3	TRBD2	TGTGCCAGCAGCTTAGTAGTAGCGGGGGCCTCAGATACGCAGTATTTT	CASSLVVAGASDTQYF
many	TRBV14	TRBJ1-1	.	TGTGCCAGCAGCCAAGACAGGATCGAAGCTTTCTTT	CASSQDRIEAFF
.	TRBV7-9	TRBJ1-5	.	TGTGCCAGCAGCTTAGGGGATCCAGGGGTTCAGCCCCAGCATTTT	CASSLGDPGVQPQHF
many	TRBV7-9	TRBJ1-6	.	TGTGCCAGCAGCTTAGCATCTGGACGTTCACCCCTCCACTTT	CASSLASGRSPLHF
.	TRBV18	TRBJ2-1	TRBD2	TGTGCCAGCTCAGCCGGGACTAGCGGGATTGGCTACAATGAGCAGTTCTTC	CASSAGTSGIGYNEQFF
.	TRBV11-2	TRBJ2-7	TRBD1	TGTGCCAGCAGCTTAGGGGGACAGGCCGCCTACGAGCAGTACTTC	CASSLGGQAAYEQYF